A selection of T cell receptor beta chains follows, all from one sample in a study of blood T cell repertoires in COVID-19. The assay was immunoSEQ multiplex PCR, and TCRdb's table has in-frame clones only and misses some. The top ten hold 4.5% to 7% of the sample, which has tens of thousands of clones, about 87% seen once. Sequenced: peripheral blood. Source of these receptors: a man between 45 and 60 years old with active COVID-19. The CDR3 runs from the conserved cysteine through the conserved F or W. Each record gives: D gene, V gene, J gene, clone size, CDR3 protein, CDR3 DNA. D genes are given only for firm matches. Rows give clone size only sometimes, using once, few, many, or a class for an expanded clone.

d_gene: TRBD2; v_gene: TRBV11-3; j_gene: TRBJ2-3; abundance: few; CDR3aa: CASSLGIAGGTDTQYF; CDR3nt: TGTGCCAGCAGCTTGGGAATAGCGGGAGGGACAGATACGCAGTATTTT
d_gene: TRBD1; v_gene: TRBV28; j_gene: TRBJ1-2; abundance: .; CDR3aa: CASSLSGTAQNYGYTF; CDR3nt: TGTGCCAGCAGTTTATCCGGGACAGCACAGAACTATGGCTACACCTTC
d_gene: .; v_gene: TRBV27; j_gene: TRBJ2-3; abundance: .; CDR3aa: CASSPPSARGRGATDTQYF; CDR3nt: TGTGCCAGCAGTCCCCCGTCTGCCAGGGGACGAGGGGCTACAGATACGCAGTATTTT
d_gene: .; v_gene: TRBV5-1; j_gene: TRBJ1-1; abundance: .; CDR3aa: CASSLVGRGETMNTEAFF; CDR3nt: TGCGCCAGCAGCTTGGTTGGCAGGGGAGAAACGATGAACACTGAAGCTTTCTTT
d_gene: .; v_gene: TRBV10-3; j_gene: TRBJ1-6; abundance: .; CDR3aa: CAISEGRGSYNSPLHF; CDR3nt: TGTGCCATCAGTGAGGGAAGGGGCTCCTATAATTCACCCCTCCACTTT
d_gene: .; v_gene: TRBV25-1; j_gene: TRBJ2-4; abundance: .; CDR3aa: CASSGIGVAAKNIQYF; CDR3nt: TGTGCCAGCAGTGGGATAGGGGTAGCCGCCAAAAACATTCAGTACTTC
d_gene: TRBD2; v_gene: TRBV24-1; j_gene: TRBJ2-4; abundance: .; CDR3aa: CATSSSGGLDIQYF; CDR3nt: TGTGCCACCTCTTCTAGCGGGGGGCTTGACATTCAGTACTTC
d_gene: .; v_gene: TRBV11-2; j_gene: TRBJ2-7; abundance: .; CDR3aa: CASSLEVAGDAYF; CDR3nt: TGTGCCAGCAGCTTAGAGGTTGCAGGTGATGCGTACTTC
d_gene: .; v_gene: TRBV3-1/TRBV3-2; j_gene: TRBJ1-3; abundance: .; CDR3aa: CASSWAGRSGNTIYF; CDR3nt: TGTGCCAGCAGCTGGGCCGGAAGAAGTGGAAACACCATATATTTT
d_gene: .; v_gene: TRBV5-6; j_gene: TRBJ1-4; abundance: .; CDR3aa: CASSLQGAGMMGLFF; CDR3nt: TGTGCCAGCAGCTTACAGGGCGCCGGGATGATGGGGCTGTTTTTT
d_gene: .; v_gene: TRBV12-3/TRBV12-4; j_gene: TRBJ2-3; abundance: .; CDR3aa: CASRGAWADTQYF; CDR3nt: TGTGCCAGCAGAGGGGCTTGGGCAGATACGCAGTATTTT
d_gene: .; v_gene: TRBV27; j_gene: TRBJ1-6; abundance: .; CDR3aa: CASRYTGVSPLHF; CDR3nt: TGTGCCAGCAGATATACCGGTGTCTCTCCCCTCCACTTT
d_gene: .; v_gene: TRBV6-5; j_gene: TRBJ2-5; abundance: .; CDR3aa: CASSTSSGRWETQYF; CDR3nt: TGTGCCAGCAGCACCTCCAGCGGGCGGTGGGAGACCCAGTACTTC
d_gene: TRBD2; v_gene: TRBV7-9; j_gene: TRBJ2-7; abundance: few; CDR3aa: CASSTSLAYEQYF; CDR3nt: TGTGCCAGCAGCACATCACTAGCGTACGAGCAGTACTTC
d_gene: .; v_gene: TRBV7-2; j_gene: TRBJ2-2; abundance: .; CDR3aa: CASSGQGTGELFF; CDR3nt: TGTGCCAGCAGCGGCCAGGGGACCGGGGAGCTGTTTTTT
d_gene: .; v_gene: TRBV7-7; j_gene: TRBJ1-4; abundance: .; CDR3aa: CASSLRRIEGRAEKLFF; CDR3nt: TGTGCTAGCAGCCTCCGCCGGATAGAGGGAAGGGCTGAAAAACTGTTTTTT
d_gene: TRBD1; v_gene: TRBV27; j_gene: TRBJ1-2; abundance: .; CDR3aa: CASSFSGTGIYGYTF; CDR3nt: TGTGCCAGCAGTTTTTCCGGGACAGGGATCTATGGCTACACCTTC
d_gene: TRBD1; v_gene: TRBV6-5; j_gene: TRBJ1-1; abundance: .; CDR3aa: CASRGQGEIPTEAFF; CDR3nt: TGTGCCAGCAGGGGACAGGGGGAGATTCCGACTGAAGCTTTCTTT
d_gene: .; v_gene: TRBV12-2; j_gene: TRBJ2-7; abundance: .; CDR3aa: CASRTRELAGVGNEQYF; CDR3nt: TGTGCAAGTCGCACTCGGGAACTAGCGGGAGTTGGGAACGAGCAGTACTTC
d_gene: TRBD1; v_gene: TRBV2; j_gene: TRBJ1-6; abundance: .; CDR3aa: CAGQTGTGESPLHF; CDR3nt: TGTGCCGGCCAAACCGGGACAGGGGAATCACCCCTCCACTTT